The 14 T cell receptor beta chains listed next were all sequenced from one sample in a study of blood T cell repertoires in COVID-19. Data came from immunoSEQ multiplex PCR; TCRdb stores just in-frame clones and leaves some out. This sample yields about 300,000 clones, of which 70% to 90% are seen a single time; under 2.5% belongs to the top ten. The sequencing sample was made of PBMCs or T cells enriched from blood (not recorded which). The receptors originated from a man between 25 and 39 years old who had recovered from COVID-19.

The CDR3 spells CASSAQGARINEQFF. CDR3 nucleotide sequence: TGTGCCAGCAGTGCACAGGGGGCAAGGATAAATGAGCAGTTCTTC. The chain employs TRBV2 and TRBJ2-1; 9 nucleotides match TRBD1. Germline CDR1 and CDR2: SNHLY and FYNNEI. J was trimmed by 7 bases and V by 4 bases; bases with no gene match: 8. The CDR3 runs 15 residues.

The chain employs TRBV7-9 and TRBJ2-2, with 7 bases identical to TRBD1. In germline, CDR1 is SEHNR, CDR2 FQNEAQ (reference sequence). The CDR3 spans 16 residues. With V trimmed by 2 bases and J by 6 bases, 9 bases remained unmatched. The CDR3 reads CASSLPPGGHPGELFF. Written as DNA, the CDR3 is TGTGCCAGCAGCTTACCCCCAGGGGGTCACCCCGGGGAGCTGTTTTTT.

About this clone itself: Other DNA sequences within the sample encode an identical CDR3. This chain's CDR3 is CASSLEGYSNQPQHF. The CDR3 DNA reads as TGTGCCAGCAGTTTGGAGGGATATAGCAATCAGCCCCAGCATTTT. V gene TRBV27 combines with J gene TRBJ1-5; D remains ambiguous. V lost 3 bases to trimming and J lost 0 bases, with 9 bases between them. Germline CDR1 and CDR2: MNHEY and SMNVEV (reference sequence). This CDR3 contains 15 residues.

The chain uses TRBV6-5 and TRBJ1-2; D may be TRBD1 (6 bases). From germline, CDR1 is MNHEY and CDR2 SVGAGI. The CDR3 length is 13 residues. V shed 7 bases and J shed 5 bases, with 14 bases lying between them. The CDR3 DNA reads as TGTGCCAGCACGGGGGGCTCGACTTATGGCTACACCTTC. Translation gives CASTGGSTYGYTF.

This clone was recorded once. The rearrangement links TRBV5-4 to TRBJ1-1, with D possibly being TRBD1 (5 bases). Trimming pared 4 bases from V and 2 bases from J, leaving 15 bases between. Germline V gene lookup returns CDR1 SGHNT and CDR2 YYREEE (reference sequence). There are 15 residues in the CDR3. The CDR3 coding sequence is TGTGCCAGCAGCCCGCGGGGGGAGGGAAACACTGAAGCTTTCTTT. Translated: CASSPRGEGNTEAFF. Together with reference TRBV5-4 and TRBJ1-1, the CDR3 gives the full variable domain: ETGVTQSPTHLIKTRGQQVTLRCSSQSGHNTVSWYQQALGQGPQFIFQYYREEENGRGNFPPRFSGLQFPNYSSELNVNALELDDSALYLCASSPRGEGNTEAFFGQGTRLTVV.

Remarks on this clone: This sample includes further DNA sequences coding for the same CDR3. The chain is built from TRBV5-4 and TRBJ2-5; 10 nucleotides align to TRBD2. Germline CDR1 reads SGHNT; CDR2 reads YYREEE (reference sequence). The CDR3 contains 15 residues. Germline trimming cut 1 base from V and 3 bases from J; bases unmatched to any gene: 3. The CDR3 nucleotides are TGTGCCAGCAGCTTGACTAGCGGGGTTGAAGAGACCCAGTACTTC. Protein sequence: CASSLTSGVEETQYF. Filled out from reference TRBV5-4 and TRBJ2-5, the complete variable domain reads ETGVTQSPTHLIKTRGQQVTLRCSSQSGHNTVSWYQQALGQGPQFIFQYYREEENGRGNFPPRFSGLQFPNYSSELNVNALELDDSALYLCASSLTSGVEETQYFGPGTRLLVL.

The rearrangement links TRBV19 to TRBJ2-1; 8 positions match TRBD2. Germline V CDR1 and CDR2: LNHDA, SQIVND (reference sequence). The CDR3 is 15 residues long. The V gene end was trimmed by 10 bases and the J gene end by 6 bases; junction bases not matched to a gene: 14. CDR3 region: CATASPGGPANEQFF. CDR3 DNA sequence: TGTGCCACAGCTTCTCCGGGGGGGCCCGCCAATGAGCAGTTCTTC.

This clone was found a few times. The genes are TRBV7-9 and TRBJ2-7, with no clear D. V was cut by 4 bases and J by 6 bases, with 25 bases left in between. CDR1 and CDR2 (germline): SEHNR, FQNEAQ (reference sequence). There are 17 residues in the CDR3. In nucleotides, the CDR3 is TGTGCCAGCAGCTCAACCCCACCCGCCGGTCGCAACGCCGAGCAGTACTTC. It specifies CASSSTPPAGRNAEQYF.

A few counts support this clone. V usage is TRBV15 and J usage is TRBJ2-3; 7 bases match TRBD2. This CDR3 contains 17 residues. Germline V gene data show CDR1 as LNHNV and CDR2 as YYDKDF (reference sequence). With V trimmed by 2 bases and J by 0 bases, 8 bases remained unmatched. The DNA of the CDR3 is TGTGCCACCAGCAGACCTACTAGCGCGTCTAGCACAGATACGCAGTATTTT. Translation gives CATSRPTSASSTDTQYF.

The count of this clone is one. The gene calls are TRBV21-1 and TRBJ1-5; the DNA was not used to check the table's D call, TRBD1. TRBV21-1 is given as a pseudogene. The CDR3 extends over 16 amino acids. The CDR3 loop reads CASSPWRIRGNQPQHF. CDR3 bases: TGTGCCAGCAGCCCTTGGAGAATCAGGGGCAATCAGCCCCAGCATTTT.

Only one count was recorded for this clone. The chain has TRBV5-1 and TRBJ1-2; perhaps TRBD1 as D (5 bases). CDR1 SGHRS and CDR2 YFSETQ come from the germline V gene. Deletions cut 0 bases from V and 2 bases from J, with 8 bases between. This CDR3 is 14 amino acids long. The CDR3 region is CASSLDQGNYGYTF. The CDR3, as DNA: TGCGCCAGCAGCTTGGACCAGGGCAACTATGGCTACACCTTC. Supplemented by reference TRBV5-1 and TRBJ1-2, the full variable domain reads KAGVTQTPRYLIKTRGQQVTLSCSPISGHRSVSWYQQTPGQGLQFLFEYFSETQRNKGNFPGRFSGRQFSNSRSEMNVSTLELGDSALYLCASSLDQGNYGYTFGSGTRLTVV.

V is TRBV20-1 and J is TRBJ1-2; 8 positions match TRBD1. The length of the CDR3 is 11 residues. V trimming: 5 bases; J trimming: 14 bases; junction bases outside the gene matches: 10. The V gene's germline CDR1 is DFQATT and CDR2 SNEGSKA (reference sequence). The CDR3, as DNA: TGCAGTGCTGGGGGACAGGACCGGAGGACCTTC. It yields the protein CSAGGQDRRTF.

The genes are TRBV29-1 and TRBJ1-1, with a tentative D call TRBD1 (5 bases). Germline V lookup: CDR1 SQVTM, CDR2 ANQGSEA. Trimming took off 3 bases at V and 0 bases at J, with 8 bases between the two ends. The CDR3 contains 13 residues. CDR3 sequence (DNA): TGCAGCGTTGACCGGGGGATGAACACTGAAGCTTTCTTT. It encodes CSVDRGMNTEAFF.

The rearrangement joins TRBV30 to TRBJ1-1, with D maybe TRBD1 (5 bases). The CDR3 is made up of 14 amino acids. Trimming removed 3 bases from V and 7 bases from J, with 18 bases in between. Looked up from germline, CDR1 is GTSNPN and CDR2 is SVGIG (reference sequence). The CDR3 DNA follows: TGTGCCTGGAGAGCCCAGGTAGACACAGGTGAAGCTTTCTTT. This encodes CAWRAQVDTGEAFF.